In this sample, the clone carrying this TCR beta chain turned up many times. A UMI-containing oligonucleotide was joined by 3' ligation to the TCR cDNA template. Reverse transcription used DNase-treated unsorted total RNA, aiming for roughly 1 to 1,100 ng. The data were taken from a study of naive and memory T cell subsets. The SP2 primer and nested alpha and beta constant region primers amplified ligated cDNA in four rounds. TCRdb used MiXCR to reprocess the 5' RACE reads, holding one entry per CDR3 protein. Of roughly 60,000 distinct CDR3 sequences in the sample, roughly 8.1% were seen once. CDR1 and CDR2 (germline): KGHDR, SFDVKD. The length of the CDR3 is 12 residues. V was shortened by 9 bases and J by 5 bases, with 9 bases between the two germline ends.

The genes are TRBV24-1 and TRBJ2-2, with D perhaps TRBD1 (5 bases). The source of this sequence is a female donor in good health. This CDR3 reads CATDAGTGELFF. CDR3 bases: TGTGCCACCGACGCAGGGACCGGGGAGCTGTTTTTT.